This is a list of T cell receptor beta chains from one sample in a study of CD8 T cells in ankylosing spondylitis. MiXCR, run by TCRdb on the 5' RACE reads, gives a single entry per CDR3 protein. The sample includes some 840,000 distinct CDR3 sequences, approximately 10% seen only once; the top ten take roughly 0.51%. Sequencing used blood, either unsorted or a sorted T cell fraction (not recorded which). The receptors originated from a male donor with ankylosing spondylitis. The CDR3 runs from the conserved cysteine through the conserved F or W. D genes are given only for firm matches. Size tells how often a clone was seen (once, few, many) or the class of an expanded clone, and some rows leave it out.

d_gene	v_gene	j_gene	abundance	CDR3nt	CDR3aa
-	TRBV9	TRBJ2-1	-	TGTGCCAGCAGCGTACGGGGGAACGGATACAATGAGCAGTTCTTC	CASSVRGNGYNEQFF
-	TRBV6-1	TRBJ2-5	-	TGTGCCAGCAGCCCAGTTAGAGAACGGGAGACCCAGTACTTC	CASSPVRERETQYF
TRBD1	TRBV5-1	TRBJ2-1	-	TGCGCCAGCAGCGTCGCCGGGACAGGGGTTGATGAGCAGTTCTTC	CASSVAGTGVDEQFF
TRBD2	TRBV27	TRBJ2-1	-	TGTGCCAGCAGTTCAACCCTGCTAGGACTAGCCGAGAGCTCCTACAATGAGCAGTTCTTC	CASSSTLLGLAESSYNEQFF
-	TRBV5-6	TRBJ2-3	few	TGTGCCAGCAGCTTGGAATTAGGAGCAGATACGCAGTATTTT	CASSLELGADTQYF
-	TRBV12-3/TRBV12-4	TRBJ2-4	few	TGTGCCAGCATCCTGGGCAGTTTGGGCATTCAGTACTTC	CASILGSLGIQYF
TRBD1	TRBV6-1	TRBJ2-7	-	TGTGCCAGCAGTCGTCGACAGGGGCGGAACGAGCAGTACTTC	CASSRRQGRNEQYF
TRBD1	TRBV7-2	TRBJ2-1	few	TGTGCCAGCAGCGCTGACAGGGTCAATGAGCAGTTCTTC	CASSADRVNEQFF
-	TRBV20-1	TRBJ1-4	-	TGCAGTGCTAGAACCCCCGGGGGGGGGCTATCTAATGAAAAACTGTTTTTT	CSARTPGGGLSNEKLFF
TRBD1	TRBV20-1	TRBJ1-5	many	TGCAGTGCTCGAGACAGGGGGCTTCAGCCCCAGCATTTT	CSARDRGLQPQHF